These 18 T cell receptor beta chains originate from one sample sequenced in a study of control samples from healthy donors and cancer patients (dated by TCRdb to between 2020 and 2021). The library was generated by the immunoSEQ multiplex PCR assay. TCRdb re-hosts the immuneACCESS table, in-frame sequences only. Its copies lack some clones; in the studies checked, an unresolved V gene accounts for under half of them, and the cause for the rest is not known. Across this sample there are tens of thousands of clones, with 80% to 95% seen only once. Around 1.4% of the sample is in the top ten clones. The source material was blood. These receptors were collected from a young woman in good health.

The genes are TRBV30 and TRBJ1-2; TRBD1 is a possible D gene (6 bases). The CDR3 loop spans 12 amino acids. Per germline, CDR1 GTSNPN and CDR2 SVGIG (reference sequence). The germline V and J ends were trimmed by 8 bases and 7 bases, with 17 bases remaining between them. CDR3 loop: CAGTRGGGGYTF. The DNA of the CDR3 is TGTGCCGGGACCCGGGGGGGCGGTGGCTACACCTTC.

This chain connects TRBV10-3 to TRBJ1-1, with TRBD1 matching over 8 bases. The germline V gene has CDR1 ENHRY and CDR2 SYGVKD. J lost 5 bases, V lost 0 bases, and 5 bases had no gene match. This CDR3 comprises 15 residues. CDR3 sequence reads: CAISESAQGVTEAFF. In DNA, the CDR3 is TGTGCCATCAGTGAGTCTGCACAGGGGGTAACTGAAGCTTTCTTT.

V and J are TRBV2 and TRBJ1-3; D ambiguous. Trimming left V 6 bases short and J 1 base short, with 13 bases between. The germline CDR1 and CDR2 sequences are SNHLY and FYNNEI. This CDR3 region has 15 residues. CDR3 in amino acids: CASSAQLVSGNTIYF. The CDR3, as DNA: TGTGCCAGCAGCGCGCAATTGGTTTCTGGAAACACCATATATTTT.

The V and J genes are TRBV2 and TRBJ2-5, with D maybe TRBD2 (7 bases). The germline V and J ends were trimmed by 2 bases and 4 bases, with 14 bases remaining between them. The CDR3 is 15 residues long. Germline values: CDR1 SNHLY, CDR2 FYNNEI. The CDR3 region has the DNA TGTGCCAGCAGTGAACTAGGGGGGGCAGGAGAGACCCAGTACTTC. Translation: CASSELGGAGETQYF.

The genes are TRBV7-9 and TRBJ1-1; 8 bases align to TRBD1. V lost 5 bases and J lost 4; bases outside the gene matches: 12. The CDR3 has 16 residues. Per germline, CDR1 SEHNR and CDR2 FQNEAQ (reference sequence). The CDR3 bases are TGTGCCAGCAGCCCGACAGGGGACCTACCTAGCACTGAAGCTTTCTTT. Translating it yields CASSPTGDLPSTEAFF.

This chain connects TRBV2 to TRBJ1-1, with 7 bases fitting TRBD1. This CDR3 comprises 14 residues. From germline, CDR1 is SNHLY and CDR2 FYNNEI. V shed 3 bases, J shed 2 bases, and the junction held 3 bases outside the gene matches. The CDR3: CASSEQGGNTEAFF. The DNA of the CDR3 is TGTGCCAGCAGTGAGCAGGGGGGAAACACTGAAGCTTTCTTT.

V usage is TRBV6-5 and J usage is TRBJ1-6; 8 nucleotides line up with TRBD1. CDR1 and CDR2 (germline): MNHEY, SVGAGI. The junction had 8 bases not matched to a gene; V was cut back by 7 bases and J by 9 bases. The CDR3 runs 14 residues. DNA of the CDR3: TGTGCCAGCACCGCCAGGGGGCTTTTTTCACCCCTCCACTTT. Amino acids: CASTARGLFSPLHF.

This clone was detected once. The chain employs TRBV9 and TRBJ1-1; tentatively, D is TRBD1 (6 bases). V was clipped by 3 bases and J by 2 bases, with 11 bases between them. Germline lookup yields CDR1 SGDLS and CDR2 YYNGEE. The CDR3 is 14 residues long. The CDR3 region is CASSEGGINTEAFF. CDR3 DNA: TGTGCCAGCAGCGAAGGGGGGATTAACACTGAAGCTTTCTTT.

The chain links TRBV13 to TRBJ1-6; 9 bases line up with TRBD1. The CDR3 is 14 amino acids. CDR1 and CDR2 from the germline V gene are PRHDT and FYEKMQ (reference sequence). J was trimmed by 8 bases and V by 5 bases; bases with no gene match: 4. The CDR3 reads CASSTWTGDSPLHF. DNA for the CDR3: TGTGCCAGCAGCACCTGGACAGGGGATTCACCCCTCCACTTT.

CDR3 DNA sequence: TGTGCCAGCAGTGAATTCCTCACTGAAGCTTTCTTT. Translating gives CASSEFLTEAFF. The chain has TRBV28 and TRBJ1-1; D is ambiguous. From germline, CDR1 is MDHEN and CDR2 SYDVKM. V was pared by 5 bases and J by 4 bases, with 8 bases between. CDR3 length equals 12 residues.

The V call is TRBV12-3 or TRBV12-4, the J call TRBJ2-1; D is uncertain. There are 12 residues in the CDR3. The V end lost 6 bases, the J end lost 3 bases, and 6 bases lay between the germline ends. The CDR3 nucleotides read TGTGCCAGCAGCGACTTCTACAATGAGCAGTTCTTC. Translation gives CASSDFYNEQFF.

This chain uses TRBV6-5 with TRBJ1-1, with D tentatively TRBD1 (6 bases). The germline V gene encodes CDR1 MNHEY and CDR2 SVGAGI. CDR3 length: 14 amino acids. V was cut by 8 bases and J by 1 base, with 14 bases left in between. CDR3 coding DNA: TGTGCCAGCCTCAACAGGGCGGCGAACACTGAAGCTTTCTTT. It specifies CASLNRAANTEAFF.

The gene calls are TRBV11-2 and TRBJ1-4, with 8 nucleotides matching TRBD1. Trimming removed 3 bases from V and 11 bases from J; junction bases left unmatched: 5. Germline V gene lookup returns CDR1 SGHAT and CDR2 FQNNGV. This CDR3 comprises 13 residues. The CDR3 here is CASSLEQGAKLFF. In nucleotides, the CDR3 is TGTGCCAGCAGCTTGGAGCAGGGGGCCAAACTGTTTTTT.

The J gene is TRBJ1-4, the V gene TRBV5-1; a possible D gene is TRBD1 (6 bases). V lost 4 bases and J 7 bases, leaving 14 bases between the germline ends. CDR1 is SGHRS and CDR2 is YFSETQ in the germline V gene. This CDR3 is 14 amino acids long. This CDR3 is CASSRTDPGEKLFF. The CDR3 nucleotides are TGCGCCAGCAGCAGGACAGACCCAGGTGAAAAACTGTTTTTT.

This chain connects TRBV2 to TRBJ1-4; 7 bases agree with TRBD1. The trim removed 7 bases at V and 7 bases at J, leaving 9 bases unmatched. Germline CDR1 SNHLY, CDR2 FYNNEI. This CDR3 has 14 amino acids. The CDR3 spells CASTNRGRSEKLFF. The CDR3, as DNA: TGTGCCAGCACAAACAGGGGAAGGAGTGAAAAACTGTTTTTT.

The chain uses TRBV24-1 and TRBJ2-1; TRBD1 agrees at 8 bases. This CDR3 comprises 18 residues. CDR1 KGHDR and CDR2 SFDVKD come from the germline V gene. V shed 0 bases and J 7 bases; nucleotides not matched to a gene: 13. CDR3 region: CATSDLRGAGTGRNEQFF. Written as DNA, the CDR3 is TGTGCCACCAGTGATTTGCGGGGCGCAGGGACAGGAAGAAATGAGCAGTTCTTC.

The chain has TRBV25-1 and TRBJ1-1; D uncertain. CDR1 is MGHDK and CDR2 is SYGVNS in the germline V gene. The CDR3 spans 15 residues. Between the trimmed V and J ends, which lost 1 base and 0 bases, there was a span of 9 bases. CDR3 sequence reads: CASSESGAMNTEAFF. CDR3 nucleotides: TGTGCCAGCAGTGAATCAGGAGCCATGAACACTGAAGCTTTCTTT.

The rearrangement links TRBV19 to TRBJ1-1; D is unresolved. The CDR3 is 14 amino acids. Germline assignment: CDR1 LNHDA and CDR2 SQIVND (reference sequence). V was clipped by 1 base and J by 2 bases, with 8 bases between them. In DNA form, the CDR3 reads TGTGCCAGTAGTATAGGGTCGGTAAACACTGAAGCTTTCTTT. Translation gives CASSIGSVNTEAFF.